The entry below gives a single T cell receptor (beta chain) sequence along with its context. This CDR3 region has 15 residues. CDR1 is GTSNPN, CDR2 SVGIG, per germline (reference sequence). Unmatched junction bases numbered 8, after V lost 5 bases and J lost 4 bases. Some clones are missing from TCRdb's copy, which holds only in-frame ones; the method was immunoSEQ multiplex PCR. The table records 200,000 to 250,000 clones, roughly 85% of them present only once. These data are taken from a study of blood T cell repertoires in COVID-19. Study context: COVID-19 samples from acute and convalescent phases originated in the United States, Italy and Spain. The analysed material was cDNA or gDNA that came from T cells, B-cell-depleted T cells, or PBMCs.

This chain uses TRBV30 with TRBJ2-2; 9 bases agree with TRBD1. Sequencing was done on a sample of peripheral blood. This clonotype was obtained from a man aged 30 to 39 who had recovered from COVID-19. The CDR3 DNA follows: TGTGCCTGGTACGGGACAGGGCGGAGCACCGGGGAGCTGTTTTTT. Translated: CAWYGTGRSTGELFF.